The 19 T cell receptor beta chains listed next were all sequenced from one sample in a study of CD8 T cells in Susac syndrome. It was with random hexamers that roughly 0.45 to 1 ug RNA was reverse transcribed. TCRdb used MiXCR to reprocess the immunoSEQ multiplex PCR reads, holding one entry per CDR3 protein. The table has under 250,000 distinct CDR3 sequences, roughly 93% seen once. Sequenced input: CD4+ T cells from PBMCs. The source is a human donor with Susac syndrome.

The V call is TRBV10-2, the J call TRBJ2-1; 8 positions match TRBD1. The V and J ends lost 7 bases and 10 bases, in that order; junction bases with no gene match: 24. Germline lookup yields CDR1 WSHSY and CDR2 SAAADI. This CDR3 contains 18 residues. CDR3 region: CASMTGARAGAGPREQFF. CDR3 sequence (DNA): TGCGCCAGCATGACAGGGGCCCGGGCTGGGGCGGGGCCGAGGGAGCAGTTCTTC.

The chain employs TRBV7-2 and TRBJ1-5; the match to TRBD1 covers 9 bases. Germline CDR1 SGHTA, CDR2 FQGNSA. J lost 0 bases, V lost 5 bases, and 5 bases had no gene match. The CDR3 spans 16 residues. CDR3 in DNA: TGTGCCAGCAGCGGGGACAGGGCGAATAGCAATCAGCCCCAGCATTTT. Its translation is CASSGDRANSNQPQHF.

V gene TRBV6-2 or TRBV6-3 combines with J gene TRBJ1-5; maybe TRBD1 (5 bases). Germline-derived CDR1 and CDR2 are MNHEY and SVGEGT. The CDR3 totals 14 residues. Trimming shortened V by 4 bases and J by 11 bases, and 18 bases separated the two germline ends. DNA of the CDR3: TGTGCCAGCAGTTCTTCAGGGTTACTATCGGCCCAGCATTTT. Amino acid sequence: CASSSSGLLSAQHF.

The gene calls are TRBV12-5 and TRBJ1-6, with D perhaps matching TRBD1 (6 bases). CDR3 length: 13 amino acids. Germline loops: CDR1 LGHNT, CDR2 FRNRAP. For the CDR3, the DNA is TGTGCCGCCGCGGCAGGGGACAATTCACCCCTCCACTTT. Its protein product is CAAAAGDNSPLHF.

J is TRBJ2-6 and V is TRBV7-2; TRBD2 matches at 7 bases. Per the germline V gene, CDR1 is SGHTA and CDR2 is FQGNSA. This CDR3 has 17 residues. Losses at the gene ends were 2 bases for V and 2 bases for J; bases not matched to a gene: 6. CDR3 in DNA: TGTGCCAGCAGCTTACGACTGGGACTAACTGGGGCCAACGTCCTGACTTTC. It yields the protein CASSLRLGLTGANVLTF.

The J gene is TRBJ1-5, the V gene TRBV30; D is possibly TRBD1 (5 bases). Per the germline V gene, CDR1 is GTSNPN and CDR2 is SVGIG (reference sequence). V dropped 2 bases and J dropped 5 bases, with 16 bases sitting between them. The CDR3 runs to 15 residues. This chain's CDR3 is CAWSKAGSRYQPQHF. In DNA, the CDR3 is TGTGCCTGGAGTAAGGCAGGGTCCAGGTATCAGCCCCAGCATTTT.

The chain combines TRBV27 with TRBJ2-7; D might be TRBD1 or TRBD2, each matching 5 bases. This CDR3 comprises 16 residues. Germline CDR1 is MNHEY and CDR2 is SMNVEV (reference sequence). Deletions cut 4 bases from V and 2 bases from J, with 18 bases between. The CDR3 sequence is CASSSPGRDGPYEQYF. In nucleotides, the CDR3 is TGTGCCAGCAGTTCCCCGGGCAGGGACGGCCCCTACGAGCAGTACTTC.

This clonotype has only one observation. This chain joins TRBV3-1 and TRBJ1-5, with D unclear. In germline, CDR1 is LGHDT, CDR2 YNNKEL (reference sequence). This CDR3 is built from 14 residues. With 1 base removed from V and 5 bases from J, the gap between germline ends came to 9 bases. Here the CDR3 reads CASSQGGWDQPQHF. DNA for the CDR3: TGTGCCAGCAGCCAAGGAGGATGGGATCAGCCCCAGCATTTT.

This chain uses TRBV21-1 with TRBJ2-3; the table assigns TRBD1, which was not confirmed against the DNA. TRBV21-1 is noted as a pseudogene. The CDR3 contains 17 residues. CDR3 sequence reads: CASSSRGVTPSTDTQYF. CDR3 coding DNA: TGTGCCAGCAGCTCACGGGGCGTAACCCCTAGCACAGATACGCAGTATTTT.

The rearrangement links TRBV9 to TRBJ1-2; D is unresolved. The CDR3 has 13 amino acids. The germline V and J ends were trimmed by 4 bases and 4 bases, with 11 bases remaining between them. Germline V CDR1 and CDR2: SGDLS, YYNGEE. The CDR3: CASSKEVTYGYTF. The CDR3 DNA follows: TGTGCCAGCAGCAAAGAAGTTACCTATGGCTACACCTTC.

This clonotype appeared a single time. The rearrangement links TRBV4-3 to TRBJ2-3; 9 bases line up with TRBD2. Germline values: CDR1 LGHNA, CDR2 YSLEER. CDR3 length: 17 amino acids. Unmatched junction bases numbered 8, after V lost 0 bases and J lost 4 bases. The CDR3, as DNA: TGCGCCAGCAGCCAAGATCAGTCGGGCGGGGGGGCAGATACGCAGTATTTT. This gives the protein CASSQDQSGGGADTQYF.

V is TRBV9 and J is TRBJ1-4, with D uncertain. The V end lost 0 bases, the J end lost 7 bases, and 13 bases lay between the germline ends. Germline assignment: CDR1 SGDLS and CDR2 YYNGEE. The CDR3 consists of 15 residues. The DNA of the CDR3 is TGTGCCAGCAGCGTAGACGGCAGGACGGGTGAAAAACTGTTTTTT. Its protein is CASSVDGRTGEKLFF.

This clonotype has a single count. The chain couples TRBV6-2 or TRBV6-3 to TRBJ2-3; 8 positions agree with TRBD1. After removal of 11 bases from V and 6 bases from J, the junction contained 10 bases not matched to a gene. CDR1 is MNHEY and CDR2 is SVGEGT in the germline V gene. The CDR3 sequence is 13 residues long. For the CDR3, the DNA is TGTGCCGTTGAACCAGGGGGCTACGATACGCAGTATTTT. This encodes CAVEPGGYDTQYF.

The chain uses TRBV10-2 and TRBJ2-1, with D unclear. CDR1 and CDR2 from the germline V gene are WSHSY and SAAADI. CDR3 size: 14 residues. V shed 4 bases and J shed 3 bases, with 10 bases lying between them. CDR3 in amino acids: CASSGSTHYNEQFF. DNA of the CDR3: TGCGCCAGCAGTGGCTCTACTCACTACAATGAGCAGTTCTTC.

J is TRBJ2-1 and V is TRBV20-1; 10 nucleotides align to TRBD2. The ends lost 0 bases at V and 4 bases at J; junction bases unmatched: 3. Germline V gene sequence: CDR1 DFQATT, CDR2 SNEGSKA (reference sequence). This CDR3 has 15 residues. This chain's CDR3 is CSARDGTSAYNEQFF. CDR3 bases: TGCAGTGCTAGAGATGGGACTAGCGCTTACAATGAGCAGTTCTTC.

The chain links TRBV2 to TRBJ2-7, with D maybe TRBD2 (6 bases). The CDR3 loop spans 14 amino acids. CDR1 SNHLY and CDR2 FYNNEI come from the germline V gene. Trimming removed 6 bases from V and 4 bases from J, with 16 bases in between. The CDR3 sequence is CASRRDGPQYEQYF. The CDR3 region has the DNA TGTGCCAGCAGGCGGGACGGTCCCCAATACGAGCAGTACTTC.

The chain combines TRBV4-2 with TRBJ1-6; 11 bases fit TRBD1. In germline, CDR1 is LGHNA, CDR2 YNFKEQ. V lost 0 bases and J lost 10; bases outside the gene matches: 8. This CDR3 comprises 17 residues. The CDR3 bases are TGTGCCAGCAGCCAAGAGGGGACAGGGGGTACGGTATCACCCCTCCACTTT. Protein sequence: CASSQEGTGGTVSPLHF.

This clonotype occurred a few times. This sequence joins TRBV6-2 or TRBV6-3 and TRBJ2-7; D gene uncertain. Per germline, CDR1 MNHEY and CDR2 SVGEGT. Trimming pared 0 bases from V and 4 bases from J, leaving 16 bases between. There are 16 residues in the CDR3. CDR3 nucleotide sequence: TGTGCCAGCAGTTACTCGATAAACCTTCCCCGATACGAGCAGTACTTC. Translation: CASSYSINLPRYEQYF.

This chain uses TRBV19 with TRBJ2-7; D uncertain. The CDR3 consists of 12 residues. The germline gives CDR1 LNHDA, CDR2 SQIVND (reference sequence). V lost 3 bases to trimming and J lost 2 bases, with 5 bases between them. CDR3 nucleotides: TGTGCCAGTAGTATGTGGCCCTACGAGCAGTACTTC. This sequence encodes CASSMWPYEQYF.